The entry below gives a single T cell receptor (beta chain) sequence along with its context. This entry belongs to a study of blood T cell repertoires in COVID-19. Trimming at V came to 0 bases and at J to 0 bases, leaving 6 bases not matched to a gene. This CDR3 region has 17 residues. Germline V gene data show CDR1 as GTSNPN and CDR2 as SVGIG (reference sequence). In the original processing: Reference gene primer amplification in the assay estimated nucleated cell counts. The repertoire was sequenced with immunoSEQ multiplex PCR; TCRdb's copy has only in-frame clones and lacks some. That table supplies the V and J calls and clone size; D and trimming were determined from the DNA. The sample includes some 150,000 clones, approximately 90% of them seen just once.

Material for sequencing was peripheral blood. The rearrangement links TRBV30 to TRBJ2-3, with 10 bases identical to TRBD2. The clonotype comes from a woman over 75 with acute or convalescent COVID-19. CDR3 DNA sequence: TGTGCCTGGAGTGTCAGAGCGGGGGGGCCAAGCACAGATACGCAGTATTTT. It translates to CAWSVRAGGPSTDTQYF.